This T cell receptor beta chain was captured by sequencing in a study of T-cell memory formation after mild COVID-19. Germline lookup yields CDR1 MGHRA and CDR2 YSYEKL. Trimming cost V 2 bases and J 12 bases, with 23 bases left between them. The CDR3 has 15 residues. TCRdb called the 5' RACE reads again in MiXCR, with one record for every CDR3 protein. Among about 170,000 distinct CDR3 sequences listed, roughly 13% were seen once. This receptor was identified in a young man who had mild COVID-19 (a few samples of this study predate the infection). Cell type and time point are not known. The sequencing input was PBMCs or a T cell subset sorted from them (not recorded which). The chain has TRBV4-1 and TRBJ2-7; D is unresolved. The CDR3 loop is CASSQTQVGSNERYF. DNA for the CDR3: TGCGCCAGCAGCCAAACCCAGGTGGGGTCAAACGAACGGTACTTC.